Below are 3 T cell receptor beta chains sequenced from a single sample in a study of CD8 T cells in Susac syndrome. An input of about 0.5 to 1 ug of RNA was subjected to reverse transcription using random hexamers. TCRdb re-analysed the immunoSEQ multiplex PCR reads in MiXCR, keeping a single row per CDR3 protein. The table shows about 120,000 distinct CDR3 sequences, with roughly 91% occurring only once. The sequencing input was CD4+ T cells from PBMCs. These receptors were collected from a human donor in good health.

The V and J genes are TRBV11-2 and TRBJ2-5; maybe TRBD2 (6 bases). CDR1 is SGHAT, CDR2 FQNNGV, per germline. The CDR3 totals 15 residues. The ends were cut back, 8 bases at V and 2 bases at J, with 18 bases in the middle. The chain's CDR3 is CASGGPQSGQETQYF. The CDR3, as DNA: TGTGCCAGCGGGGGACCGCAAAGCGGGCAAGAGACCCAGTACTTC.

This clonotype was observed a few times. CDR3 loop: CASSFGLYEQYF. Written as DNA, the CDR3 is TGTGCCAGCAGTTTCGGGCTCTACGAGCAGTACTTC. The chain joins TRBV28 to TRBJ2-7; D remains unclear. V was cut by 3 bases and J by 3 bases, with 6 bases left in between. Germline V lookup: CDR1 MDHEN, CDR2 SYDVKM. The CDR3 extends over 12 amino acids.

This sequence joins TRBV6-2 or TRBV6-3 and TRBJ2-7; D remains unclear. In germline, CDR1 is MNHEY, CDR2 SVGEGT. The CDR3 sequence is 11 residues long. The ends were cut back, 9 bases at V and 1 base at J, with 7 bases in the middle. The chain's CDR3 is CASDNSYEQYF. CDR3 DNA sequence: TGTGCCAGTGACAATTCCTACGAGCAGTACTTC.